This T cell receptor beta chain is from a study of blood T cell repertoires in COVID-19. This clone was detected a few times. The assay was immunoSEQ multiplex PCR, and TCRdb's table has in-frame clones only and misses some. The data hold about 97,000 clones, with nearly 90% observed a single time. This CDR3 spans 13 amino acids. Deletions cut 1 base from V and 7 bases from J, with 7 bases between. The V call is TRBV12-3 or TRBV12-4, the J call TRBJ1-4; D not resolved. Material for sequencing was peripheral blood. The source of this sequence is a man over 45 with active COVID-19. CDR3 loop: CASSLGVGEKLFF. The CDR3 nucleotides are TGTGCCAGCAGTTTAGGAGTCGGTGAAAAACTGTTTTTT.